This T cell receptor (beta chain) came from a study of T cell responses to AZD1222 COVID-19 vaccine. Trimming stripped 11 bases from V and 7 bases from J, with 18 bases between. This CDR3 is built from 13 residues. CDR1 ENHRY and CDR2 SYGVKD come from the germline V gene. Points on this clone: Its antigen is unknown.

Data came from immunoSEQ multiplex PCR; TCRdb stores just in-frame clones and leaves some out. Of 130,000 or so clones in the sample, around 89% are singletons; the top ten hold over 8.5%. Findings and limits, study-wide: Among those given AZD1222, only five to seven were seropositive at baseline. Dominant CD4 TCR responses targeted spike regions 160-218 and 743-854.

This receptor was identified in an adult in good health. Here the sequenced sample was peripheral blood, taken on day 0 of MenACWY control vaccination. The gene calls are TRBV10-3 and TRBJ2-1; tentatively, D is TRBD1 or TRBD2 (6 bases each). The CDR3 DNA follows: TGTGCCGCAATAGGGGGAGCGGGTAATGAGCAGTTCTTC. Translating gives CAAIGGAGNEQFF.